One sample yielded the 14 T cell receptor beta chains listed below, sequenced in a study of T cell responses to AZD1222 COVID-19 vaccine. The protocol was immunoSEQ multiplex PCR, while the TCRdb copy is restricted to in-frame clones and leaves out a portion. In the table there are some 130,000 clones, under 95% of which are singletons. The sample in question was peripheral blood, obtained on day 0 of AZD1222 vaccination. These receptors all stem from an adult in good health.

On this clone: This specimen includes other DNA sequences encoding the same CDR3. The chain employs TRBV3-1 (or the pseudogene TRBV3-2) and TRBJ1-5; a weak D match, TRBD1 (6 bases). Germline V gene lookup returns CDR1 LGHDT and CDR2 YNNKEL (reference sequence). This CDR3 contains 13 residues. Trimming removed 4 bases at V and 4 bases at J, with 8 bases between. The CDR3, as DNA: TGTGCCAGCAGCCCACAGGGTAATCAGCCCCAGCATTTT. Protein sequence: CASSPQGNQPQHF.

J is TRBJ1-1 and V is TRBV7-2; no reliable D call. Trimming stripped 4 bases from V and 0 bases from J, with 9 bases between. Germline lookup yields CDR1 SGHTA and CDR2 FQGNSA. The CDR3 has 14 residues. The CDR3 DNA follows: TGTGCCAGCAGCTCTACGTGGGTGAACACTGAAGCTTTCTTT. It specifies CASSSTWVNTEAFF. The full variable domain, with the rest looked up from reference TRBV7-2 and TRBJ1-1, is GAGVSQSPSNKVTEKGKDVELRCDPISGHTALYWYRQSLGQGLEFLIYFQGNSAPDKSGLPSDRFSAERTGGSVSTLTIQRTQQEDSAVYLCASSSTWVNTEAFFGQGTRLTVV.

This sequence joins TRBV6-6 and TRBJ2-7; TRBD1 aligns across 9 bases. The CDR3 has 15 amino acids. The germline V gene has CDR1 MNHNY and CDR2 SVGAGI (reference sequence). The ends lost 5 bases at V and 0 bases at J; junction bases unmatched: 5. Written as DNA, the CDR3 is TGTGCCAGCAGTAACCCGGGACAGGGCTCCTACGAGCAGTACTTC. Residues: CASSNPGQGSYEQYF.

The chain combines TRBV2 with TRBJ1-5, with D unresolved. V lost 4 bases and J lost 0, with 7 bases in between. Germline assignment: CDR1 SNHLY and CDR2 FYNNEI. The CDR3 length is 14 residues. The CDR3 sequence: CASSVKGSNQPQHF. CDR3 in DNA: TGTGCCAGCAGTGTGAAGGGTAGCAATCAGCCCCAGCATTTT. The full variable domain, in which reference TRBV2 and TRBJ1-5 provide the parts outside the CDR3, is EPEVTQTPSHQVTQMGQEVILRCVPISNHLYFYWYRQILGQKVEFLVSFYNNEISEKSEIFDDQFSVERPDGSNFTLKIRSTKLEDSAMYFCASSVKGSNQPQHFGDGTRLSIL.

The chain uses TRBV11-2 and TRBJ2-7; 12 nucleotides line up with TRBD1. From germline, CDR1 is SGHAT and CDR2 FQNNGV. J gave up 4 bases and V 4 bases, and 8 bases lay outside the gene matches. The CDR3 is made up of 16 amino acids. The CDR3 protein is CASSSIRDRGPYEQYF. The CDR3 bases are TGTGCCAGCAGCTCCATCCGGGACAGGGGGCCTTACGAGCAGTACTTC.

This chain uses TRBV6-5 with TRBJ1-2; TRBD1 might be the D (6 bases). This CDR3 spans 14 amino acids. Germline V gives CDR1 MNHEY, CDR2 SVGAGI. V lost 7 bases to trimming and J lost 8 bases, with 20 bases between them. The CDR3 DNA is TGTGCCAGCACCAGGGGCCCCCGTACTTACGGCTACACCTTC. As protein: CASTRGPRTYGYTF.

This chain links TRBV30 with TRBJ2-1; no firm D call. Germline V gene sequence: CDR1 GTSNPN, CDR2 SVGIG (reference sequence). Trimming left V 1 base short and J 0 bases short, with 7 bases between. This CDR3 contains 14 residues. The CDR3 nucleotides are TGTGCCTGGAGTGGGGTGAGCTCCTACAATGAGCAGTTCTTC. It translates to CAWSGVSSYNEQFF.

This sequence joins TRBV3-1 (or the pseudogene TRBV3-2) and TRBJ1-5; 7 positions agree with TRBD1. The germline CDR1 and CDR2 sequences are LGHDT and YNNKEL (reference sequence). Trimming at V came to 6 bases and at J to 5 bases, leaving 4 bases not matched to a gene. This CDR3 is built from 13 residues. The CDR3 nucleotides read TGTGCCAGCAGTTTCGACAGGGATCAGCCCCAGCATTTT. It is translated as CASSFDRDQPQHF.

V gene TRBV15 combines with J gene TRBJ2-5; 10 bases line up with TRBD2. The CDR3 loop spans 14 amino acids. Germline CDR1 and CDR2: LNHNV and YYDKDF (reference sequence). V dropped 5 bases and J dropped 4; count of bases not matched to a gene: 4. CDR3 sequence: CATSARLAGETQYF. The CDR3 coding sequence is TGTGCCACCAGCGCCCGACTAGCGGGAGAGACCCAGTACTTC.

This rearrangement joins TRBV27 to TRBJ2-1, with 9 bases identical to TRBD2. Germline values: CDR1 MNHEY, CDR2 SMNVEV (reference sequence). The ends lost 6 bases at V and 10 bases at J; junction bases unmatched: 13. The length of the CDR3 is 15 residues. The CDR3 sequence is CASRPAGGRPQEQFF. The DNA of the CDR3 is TGTGCCAGCAGACCAGCGGGAGGTCGCCCCCAAGAGCAGTTCTTC.

The V gene is TRBV28, the J gene TRBJ2-3, with D possibly being TRBD1 or TRBD2 (5 bases each). This CDR3 is 17 amino acids long. Trimming removed 3 bases from V and 2 bases from J, with 18 bases in between. Germline V CDR1 and CDR2: MDHEN, SYDVKM. This chain's CDR3 is CASSLLGDGKDTDTQYF. CDR3 in DNA: TGTGCCAGCAGTTTGTTGGGGGACGGGAAAGACACAGATACGCAGTATTTT.

The chain combines TRBV6-1 with TRBJ2-5; the D gene is possibly TRBD1 (6 bases). V was pared by 3 bases and J by 3 bases, with 8 bases between. CDR3 size: 13 residues. Germline V CDR1 and CDR2: MNHNS, SASEGT. The CDR3 DNA follows: TGTGCCAGCAGTGAGCCAGGGGAAGAGACCCAGTACTTC. It yields the protein CASSEPGEETQYF.

The sample holds a few counts of this clone. J is TRBJ1-4 and V is TRBV4-1; no clear D. Germline V gene sequence: CDR1 MGHRA, CDR2 YSYEKL. V lost 1 base to trimming and J lost 7 bases, with 13 bases between them. The CDR3 runs to 15 residues. This CDR3 is CASSQGIKESEKLFF. The CDR3 DNA is TGCGCCAGCAGCCAAGGGATTAAGGAGTCTGAAAAACTGTTTTTT.

The chain joins TRBV5-5 to TRBJ1-2, with D perhaps matching TRBD1 (6 bases). This CDR3 spans 14 amino acids. Germline assignment: CDR1 SGHKS and CDR2 YYEKEE (reference sequence). The germline V and J ends were trimmed by 0 bases and 4 bases, with 10 bases remaining between them. CDR3 region: CASSLVDSLYGYTF. The CDR3 coding sequence is TGTGCCAGCAGCTTGGTGGACAGCCTCTATGGCTACACCTTC. The variable domain in full, with the rest retrieved from reference TRBV5-5 and TRBJ1-2, is DAGVTQSPTHLIKTRGQQVTLRCSPISGHKSVSWYQQVLGQGPQFIFQYYEKEERGRGNFPDRFSARQFPNYSSELNVNALLLGDSALYLCASSLVDSLYGYTFGSGTRLTVV.